The T cell receptor (beta chain) under discussion was sequenced for a study of blood T cell repertoires in COVID-19 (dated by TCRdb to the early 2020s). In the study overall: Samples from collaborators originated in the United States, Italy and Spain and spanned both the acute and convalescent phases of COVID-19. HLA class I and class II types, where available, came from metadata supplied by the sample provider rather than from assay-based typing. The repertoires were made available in a free public database intended to serve as a resource for research on the immune response to SARS-CoV-2. Nearly every sample came with metadata listing a de-identified subject ID, COVID-19 status, age in years and sex. Samples came from the ongoing ImmuneRACE study (first 160 participants) plus 1,254 subjects from 6 global collaborators. Deeply sampled blood TCRbeta repertoires from subjects exposed to, actively infected with, or recovered from COVID-19 were included in the dataset. The prospective study material was composed of cDNA or gDNA derived from T cells, B-cell-depleted T cells, or PBMCs.

What the authors observed across the whole study: Clinical and demographic metadata were provided uncurated, with the amount varying by source and participant.

Whole blood was collected in K2EDTA tubes by collaborating institutions according to the institutions' own protocols. For TCRbeta analysis, collaborators shipped samples as frozen whole blood, isolated PBMCs, or DNA extracted from either of those sample types. The germline V gene provides CDR1 MGHRA and CDR2 YSYEKL. V ends up 1 base short and J 10 bases short, with an unmatched junction base count of 10. The cysteine opens and the phenylalanine closes a CDR3 of 16 amino acids. Here the CDR3 DNA is all that survives: 48 bases in frame from base 1. TCRbeta CDR3 regions were amplified from genomic DNA using the immunoSEQ Assay, a bias-controlled multiplex PCR. The paper's data handling went like this. Nucleated cell counts per sample were estimated from amplification of reference gene primers within the assay. To quantify the absolute abundance of each unique TCRbeta CDR3 rearrangement, sequence reads were collapsed and filtered. Productive Simpson clonality was computed per sample as the square root of Simpson's diversity index over productive rearrangements. The source is immuneACCESS, and TCRdb retained only in-frame sequences with V and J called. Part of the clones is not carried over; for the studies checked, unresolved V genes explain less than half of this, and the remainder is unexplained. D and trimming come from the DNA, and the V and J calls and clone size come from that table. The sample table contains roughly 130,000 clones; only one count was recorded for roughly 80% of them. Of the sample, about a sixth falls within the top ten clones.

This clone was seen a few times. Its target antigen remains unknown. No base quality values were provided; no much bigger clone lies one nucleotide off. This chain is built from TRBV4-1 and TRBJ2-1, with TRBD2 identical over 10 junction bases. Specimen: peripheral blood. The receptor was derived from a woman aged 45-65 years with acute or convalescent COVID-19. The CDR3 corresponds to CASSQVPSGGIGEQFF. In nucleotides, the sequence is TGCGCCAGCAGCCAAGTTCCTAGCGGGGGAATTGGGGAGCAGTTCTTC.